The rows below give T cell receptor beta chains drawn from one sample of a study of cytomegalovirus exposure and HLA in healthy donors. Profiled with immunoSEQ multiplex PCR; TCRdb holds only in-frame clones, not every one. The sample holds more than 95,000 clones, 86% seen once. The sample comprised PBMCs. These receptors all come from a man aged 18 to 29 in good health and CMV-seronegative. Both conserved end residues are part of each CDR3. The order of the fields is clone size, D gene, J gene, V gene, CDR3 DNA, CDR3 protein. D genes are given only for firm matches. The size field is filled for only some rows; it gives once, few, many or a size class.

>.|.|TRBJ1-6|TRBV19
TGTGCCAGTAGTATAGTTAGCGGGGGATCACCCCTCCACTTT
CASSIVSGGSPLHF
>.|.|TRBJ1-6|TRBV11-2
TGTGCCAGCAGCTCCCTCCATAATTCACCCCTCCACTTT
CASSSLHNSPLHF
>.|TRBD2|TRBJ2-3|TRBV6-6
TGTGCCAGCAGTTACATTGCGGGGGGTATGACAGATACGCAGTATTTT
CASSYIAGGMTDTQYF
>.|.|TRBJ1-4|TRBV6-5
TGTGCCAGCAGTTCCGTCGCGGGGGCGGGTGAAAAACTGTTTTTT
CASSSVAGAGEKLFF
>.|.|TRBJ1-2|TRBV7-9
TGTGCCAGCAGCTTCCCGGGAAGGTCCGATGGCTACACCTTC
CASSFPGRSDGYTF
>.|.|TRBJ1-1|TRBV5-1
TGCGCCAGCAACGACCGAGGAAAGAACACTGAAGCTTTCTTT
CASNDRGKNTEAFF
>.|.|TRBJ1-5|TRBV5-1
TGCGCCAGCAGTGGGTCAGGGGACGGCCAGCCCCAGCATTTT
CASSGSGDGQPQHF
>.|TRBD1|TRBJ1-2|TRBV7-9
TGTGCCAGCAGCTTCGGACAGGGGGCAGATGGCTACACCTTC
CASSFGQGADGYTF
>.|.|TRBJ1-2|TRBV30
TGTGCCTGGAGTTCCGGGACTGGAACTAACTATGGCTACACCTTC
CAWSSGTGTNYGYTF
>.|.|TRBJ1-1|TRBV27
TGTGCCAGCCAACAGCCCGGCACTGAAGCTTTCTTT
CASQQPGTEAFF
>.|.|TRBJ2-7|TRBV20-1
TGCAGTGCGCAGAGGGCTACCGAGCAGTACTTC
CSAQRATEQYF
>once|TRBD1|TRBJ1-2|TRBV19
TGTGCCAGTAGGTCGAAGGACAGGGTGAATCTGGGCTATGGCTACACCTTC
CASRSKDRVNLGYGYTF
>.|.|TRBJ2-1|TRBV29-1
TGCAGCGTTGTAGGTAGCGCGCGGAGCTCCTACAATGAGCAGTTCTTC
CSVVGSARSSYNEQFF
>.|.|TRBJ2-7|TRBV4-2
TGTGCCAGCAGCCAAGACAGGGGAAGGGAGCAGTACTTC
CASSQDRGREQYF
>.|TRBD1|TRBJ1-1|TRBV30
TGTGCCTGGGACGGGACAGGGGCTGGTGGGACTGAAGCTTTCTTT
CAWDGTGAGGTEAFF
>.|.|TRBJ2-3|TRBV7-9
TGTGCCAGCAGCTTTGTAGGGGCCTCAGATACGCAGTATTTT
CASSFVGASDTQYF
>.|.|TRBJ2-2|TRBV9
TGTGCCAGCAGCGCCCACGACCTGGGGCATAACACCGGGGAGCTGTTTTTT
CASSAHDLGHNTGELFF
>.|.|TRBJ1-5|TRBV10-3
TGTGCCATCAGTGAGTCGGGAGTCAATCAGCCCCAGCATTTT
CAISESGVNQPQHF
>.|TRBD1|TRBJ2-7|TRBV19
TGTGCCAGTAGTGCTCCGGGACAGGGCTCCTACGAGCAGTACTTC
CASSAPGQGSYEQYF
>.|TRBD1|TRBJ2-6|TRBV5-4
TGTGCCAGCAGCAAGAAAGGGACAGGGGCGTCTGGGGCCAACGTCCTGACTTTC
CASSKKGTGASGANVLTF
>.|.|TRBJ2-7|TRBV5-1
TGCGCCAGCAGCTCCGGCGGGACCCCCTACGAGCAGTACTTC
CASSSGGTPYEQYF
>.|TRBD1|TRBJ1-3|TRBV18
TGTGCCAGCTCTTATAAGGCCGGGACAGGGGTCTCTGGAAACACCATATATTTT
CASSYKAGTGVSGNTIYF
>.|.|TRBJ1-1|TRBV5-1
TGCGCCAGCAGCCCCCCGGGGGAGAGCTGGGGAGCTTTCTTT
CASSPPGESWGAFF
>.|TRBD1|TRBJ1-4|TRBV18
TGTGCCAGCTCACGCGACAGGGGAGTTGAAAAACTGTTTTTT
CASSRDRGVEKLFF
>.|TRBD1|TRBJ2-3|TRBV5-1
TGCGCCAGCAGCTCAGAGACAGGGGTTGGAGATACGCAGTATTTT
CASSSETGVGDTQYF
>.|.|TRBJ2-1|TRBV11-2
TGTGCCAGCAGCTTAACTAGTGGGTCCTACAATGAGCAGTTCTTC
CASSLTSGSYNEQFF
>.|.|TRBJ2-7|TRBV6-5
TGTGCCAGCAGTTACTGGCTCGCAGGGCGGACCTACGAGCAGTACTTC
CASSYWLAGRTYEQYF
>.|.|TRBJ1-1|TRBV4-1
TGCGCCAGCAGCCTGACAGGGAACACTGAAGCTTTCTTT
CASSLTGNTEAFF
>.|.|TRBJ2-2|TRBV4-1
TGCGCCAGCAGCCAAGCCTTCAGGGGGGCGAACACCGGGGAGCTGTTTTTT
CASSQAFRGANTGELFF
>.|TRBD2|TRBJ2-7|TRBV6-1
TGTGCCAGCAGTGAAGCTGATATAGGGACTAGCGGGGCCTCCTACGAGCAGTACTTC
CASSEADIGTSGASYEQYF
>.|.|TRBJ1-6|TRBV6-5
TGTGCCAGCAGTTACCCCACAAGTAATTCACCCCTCCACTTT
CASSYPTSNSPLHF
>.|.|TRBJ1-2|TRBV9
TGTGCCAGCAGCGAGACAGGAAGGGGCGGGTATGGCTACACCTTC
CASSETGRGGYGYTF
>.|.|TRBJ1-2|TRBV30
TGTGCCTGGAGGAAGTTGAGGCAGGGAGGATTCTATGGCTACACCTTC
CAWRKLRQGGFYGYTF
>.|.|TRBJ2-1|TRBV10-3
TGTGCCATCAGTGAACTAGCAACGATCTACAATGAGCAGTTCTTC
CAISELATIYNEQFF
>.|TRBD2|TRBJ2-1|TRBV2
TGTGCCAGCAGTGAAAGGGTAGCGGGGGGGCGGAATGAGCAGTTCTTC
CASSERVAGGRNEQFF
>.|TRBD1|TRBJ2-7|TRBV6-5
TGTGCCACAAAACGACAGGGGGCGGTTCACGAGCAGTACTTC
CATKRQGAVHEQYF
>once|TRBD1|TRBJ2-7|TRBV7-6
TGTGCCAGCGTCACTTATAACAGGGGCACCTACGAGCAGTACTTC
CASVTYNRGTYEQYF
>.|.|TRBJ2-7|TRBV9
TGTGCCAGCAGCGTAGGGAGTAAGACGGCTTCCTACGAGCAGTACTTC
CASSVGSKTASYEQYF
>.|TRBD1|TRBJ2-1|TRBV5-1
TGCGCCAGCAGCCCCGGGACAGGGGGTCTCAATGAGCAGTTCTTC
CASSPGTGGLNEQFF
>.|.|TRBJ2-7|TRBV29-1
TGCAGCGTTGAGTGGTCCAACAACCCCTACGAGCAGTACTTC
CSVEWSNNPYEQYF